This T cell receptor (beta chain) stems from a study of blood T cells in healthy people across ages. Study-wide findings and caveats: Unsorted PBMCs blocked a conclusive comparison of naive and antigen-experienced cells.

A J-beta primer mix and a sample-barcoded 5' primer were used in a second PCR of about 7 to 11 cycles. Researchers report that each sample yielded at least 2.5 million CDR3-containing paired-end reads. TCRdb recomputed calls from the 5' RACE reads with MiXCR, one row per CDR3 protein. The data contain roughly 800,000 distinct CDR3 sequences, 58% of them singletons. Germline V lookup: CDR1 LGHDT, CDR2 YNNKEL (reference sequence). V lost 5 bases and J lost 6; bases outside the gene matches: 10. The CDR3 contains 15 residues. Notes on this clonotype: Its antigen is unidentified.

V is TRBV3-1 and J is TRBJ2-3; the match to TRBD2 covers 8 bases. Material for sequencing was blood. The TCR originated in a man younger than 40 in good health. As DNA, the CDR3 is TGTGCCAGCAGCTACCCGGCGGGGGGTGCGGATACGCAGTATTTT. Its translation: CASSYPAGGADTQYF.